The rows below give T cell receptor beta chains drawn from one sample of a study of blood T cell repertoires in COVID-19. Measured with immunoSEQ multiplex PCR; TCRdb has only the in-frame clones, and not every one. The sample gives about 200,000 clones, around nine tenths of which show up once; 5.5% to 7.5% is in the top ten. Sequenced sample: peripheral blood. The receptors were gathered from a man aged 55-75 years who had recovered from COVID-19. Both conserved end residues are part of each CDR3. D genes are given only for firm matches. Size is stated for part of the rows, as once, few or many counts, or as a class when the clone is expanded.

TGTGCCAGCTCACCCGCGGGCAGGGGCTATCCCTACTCTGGAAACACCATATATTTT | CASSPAGRGYPYSGNTIYF | TRBJ1-3 | few | TRBV18 | NA
TGTGCCAGCAGCTTATCATCGGGACAGGGGTCAGAGTATGGCTACACCTTC | CASSLSSGQGSEYGYTF | TRBJ1-2 | NA | TRBV7-2 | TRBD1
TGTGCCAGCACCCTCGGGACTAGCACAGATACGCAGTATTTT | CASTLGTSTDTQYF | TRBJ2-3 | NA | TRBV7-3 | NA
TGTGCCAGCAGCGGACGGACTCCCGGAGAGACCCAGTACTTC | CASSGRTPGETQYF | TRBJ2-5 | NA | TRBV7-9 | NA
TGTGCCAGCAGTCGGGACTCCTCGGCAGATACGCAGTATTTT | CASSRDSSADTQYF | TRBJ2-3 | NA | TRBV7-2 | NA
TGTGCCAGCAGCTTGGACGGGGCAACTAATGAAAAACTGTTTTTT | CASSLDGATNEKLFF | TRBJ1-4 | NA | TRBV5-4 | NA
TGTGCCAGCAGTGAATTGGTACAGCCTAACTATGGCTACACCTTC | CASSELVQPNYGYTF | TRBJ1-2 | NA | TRBV2 | NA
TGTGCCACCAGCTTACAGGGTAGAGGGGAGCTGTTTTTT | CATSLQGRGELFF | TRBJ2-2 | NA | TRBV15 | NA
TGTGCCAGCAGCCGAGACAGGGGCAATCAGCCCCAGCATTTT | CASSRDRGNQPQHF | TRBJ1-5 | NA | TRBV7-8 | TRBD1
TGCGCCAGCAGCTTGACCGGGACAGGGGGCGCCTATGGCTACACCTTC | CASSLTGTGGAYGYTF | TRBJ1-2 | NA | TRBV5-1 | TRBD1
TGTGCCAGCAGCCAAGCACCGACTAGCGGGAGAAGCAATGAGCAGTTCTTC | CASSQAPTSGRSNEQFF | TRBJ2-1 | NA | TRBV4-2 | TRBD2
TGTGCCAGCAGTCCCCACCCGGGTGGCTACACCTTC | CASSPHPGGYTF | TRBJ1-2 | NA | TRBV28 | NA
TGTGCCAGCAGTTCCCTTCCTAGGCAGACAAACATTCAGTACTTC | CASSSLPRQTNIQYF | TRBJ2-4 | NA | TRBV27 | NA
TGCGCCAGCAGCCCCCAAGGGGCCACTGAAGCTTTCTTT | CASSPQGATEAFF | TRBJ1-1 | NA | TRBV10-1 | NA
TGTGCCAGCAGCCCACAGACAGGCGTATCGAACACTGAAGCTTTCTTT | CASSPQTGVSNTEAFF | TRBJ1-1 | once | TRBV7-9 | NA
TGTGCCAGCTCACCCCTCATGAGCACTGAAGCTTTCTTT | CASSPLMSTEAFF | TRBJ1-1 | NA | TRBV18 | NA
TGTGCCAGCAGCTTGATACAGGACACTGAAGCTTTCTTT | CASSLIQDTEAFF | TRBJ1-1 | NA | TRBV5-4 | NA
TGTGCCTGGAGTGACCCGGGGGACGGCCAGTTCTTC | CAWSDPGDGQFF | TRBJ2-1 | NA | TRBV30 | NA
TGTGCCAGCAGTGGACAGTACTACGAGCAGTACTTC | CASSGQYYEQYF | TRBJ2-7 | NA | TRBV6-6 | NA
TGTGCCAGCAGCTTAGGGTTTCCGGGACAGGGGGCATCCTACGAGCAGTACTTC | CASSLGFPGQGASYEQYF | TRBJ2-7 | once | TRBV7-9 | TRBD1
TGTGCCAGCAGCCACTCTCAAAGCGGGGGAAACTACACCTTC | CASSHSQSGGNYTF | TRBJ1-2 | once | TRBV3-1/TRBV3-2 | NA
TGTGCCAGCAGCTTGGGGGGGCTAGCGGGGTATAATGAGCAGTTCTTC | CASSLGGLAGYNEQFF | TRBJ2-1 | NA | TRBV5-4 | TRBD2
TGTGCCAGCAGCCCACGGGGGGCCGCGAGCTCCTACAATGAGCAGTTCTTC | CASSPRGAASSYNEQFF | TRBJ2-1 | NA | TRBV3-1/TRBV3-2 | NA
TGTGCCAGCAGTGCCGACAGGGGCTGGACGGGCCACGAGCAGTACTTC | CASSADRGWTGHEQYF | TRBJ2-7 | NA | TRBV28 | TRBD1
TGTGCCAGCAGCCAGGGGGACACTTGGCTCTCTGGAAACACCATATATTTT | CASSQGDTWLSGNTIYF | TRBJ1-3 | NA | TRBV11-3 | TRBD1
TGTGCCAGTAGTCTGACAGATTTTAACTATGGCTACACCTTC | CASSLTDFNYGYTF | TRBJ1-2 | NA | TRBV19 | NA
TGTGACAGGGGGCAGGTCGGGGAGCTGTTTTTT | CDRGQVGELFF | TRBJ2-2 | NA | TRBV6-4 | TRBD1
TGTGCCAGTTCAGATTATGGCTACACCTTC | CASSDYGYTF | TRBJ1-2 | NA | TRBV19 | NA
TGCAGTGCTGGGAGAGAGACCCAGTACTTC | CSAGRETQYF | TRBJ2-5 | NA | TRBV20-1 | NA
TGTGCCAGCAGCTTAGGGGCAGGTTTGAATTCACCCCTCCACTTT | CASSLGAGLNSPLHF | TRBJ1-6 | NA | TRBV7-2 | NA
TGTGCCGTAAGGCGACAGCTCTACACTGAAGCTTTCTTT | CAVRRQLYTEAFF | TRBJ1-1 | NA | TRBV6-5 | NA
TGTGCCTGGAGTGTAACTAGCGGGGGGGCCTACCAAGAGACCCAGTACTTC | CAWSVTSGGAYQETQYF | TRBJ2-5 | NA | TRBV30 | TRBD2
TGTGCCAGCAGTTACTCGACGGGGACAGACTCAACATATAGCAATCAGCCCCAGCATTTT | CASSYSTGTDSTYSNQPQHF | TRBJ1-5 | few | TRBV6-2/TRBV6-3 | TRBD1
TGTGCCAGCAGACGGGGGGTCACCGGGGAGCTGTTTTTT | CASRRGVTGELFF | TRBJ2-2 | NA | TRBV6-6 | TRBD2
TGTGCCACCAGCCGACCACAGGGGGCGAGGAATGAGCAGTTCTTC | CATSRPQGARNEQFF | TRBJ2-1 | NA | TRBV15 | TRBD1
TGTGCCAGCAGTCGACGACAGGGGAACACTGAAGCTTTCTTT | CASSRRQGNTEAFF | TRBJ1-1 | NA | TRBV9 | TRBD1
TGTGCCAGCAGCTTATGGGGCAGGTACAAAGGAGAGACCCAGTACTTC | CASSLWGRYKGETQYF | TRBJ2-5 | NA | TRBV7-2 | NA
TGTGCCAGCAGTTTACCCGGGACAGTCCAGGGCAATGGCTACACCTTC | CASSLPGTVQGNGYTF | TRBJ1-2 | NA | TRBV28 | TRBD1
TGCGCCAGCAAGTTAGCGCCCAACCAGCACAATGAGCAGTTCTTC | CASKLAPNQHNEQFF | TRBJ2-1 | NA | TRBV4-1 | NA
TGTGCCAGTAGTACCCCACAGGGGACCTATGGCTACACCTTC | CASSTPQGTYGYTF | TRBJ1-2 | NA | TRBV19 | TRBD1
TGTGCCAGCAGCTTAATGGCAGGGAAATCCTATGGCTACACCTTC | CASSLMAGKSYGYTF | TRBJ1-2 | NA | TRBV7-9 | NA
TGTGCCACCAGCAGAGTCAGAGCTAGTAATCAGCCCCAGCATTTT | CATSRVRASNQPQHF | TRBJ1-5 | few | TRBV15 | NA
TGCAGCGTGATCCGCGGGATAGAGACCCAGTACTTC | CSVIRGIETQYF | TRBJ2-5 | NA | TRBV29-1 | NA
TGTGCCAGCAGCCAAGGCCTCGGGCCTCGGGGAGGAGATACGCAGTATTTT | CASSQGLGPRGGDTQYF | TRBJ2-3 | NA | TRBV3-1/TRBV3-2 | NA
TGCAGCGTTGAATCGACAGGGACCCGCTACAATGAGCAGTTCTTC | CSVESTGTRYNEQFF | TRBJ2-1 | NA | TRBV29-1 | TRBD1
TGTGCCAGCAGCCCCCAGGACAGGGATGATGCGCCCCAGCATTTT | CASSPQDRDDAPQHF | TRBJ1-5 | NA | TRBV6-2/TRBV6-3 | TRBD1
TGCGCCAGCAGCTTGGATTTTCGGGGACAAGAGACCCAGTACTTC | CASSLDFRGQETQYF | TRBJ2-5 | NA | TRBV5-1 | NA
TGTGCCAGCAGCCAAGTCTTGGCTAGATCTAGCACAGATACGCAGTATTTT | CASSQVLARSSTDTQYF | TRBJ2-3 | NA | TRBV3-1/TRBV3-2 | NA
TGTGCCAGCAGCCAGGGGACAGGGGTTGGACTATACAATGAGCAGTTCTTC | CASSQGTGVGLYNEQFF | TRBJ2-1 | NA | TRBV14 | TRBD1
TGTGCCAGCAGGTCTACAGGGGGATCCTACGAGCAGTACTTC | CASRSTGGSYEQYF | TRBJ2-7 | NA | TRBV28 | TRBD1